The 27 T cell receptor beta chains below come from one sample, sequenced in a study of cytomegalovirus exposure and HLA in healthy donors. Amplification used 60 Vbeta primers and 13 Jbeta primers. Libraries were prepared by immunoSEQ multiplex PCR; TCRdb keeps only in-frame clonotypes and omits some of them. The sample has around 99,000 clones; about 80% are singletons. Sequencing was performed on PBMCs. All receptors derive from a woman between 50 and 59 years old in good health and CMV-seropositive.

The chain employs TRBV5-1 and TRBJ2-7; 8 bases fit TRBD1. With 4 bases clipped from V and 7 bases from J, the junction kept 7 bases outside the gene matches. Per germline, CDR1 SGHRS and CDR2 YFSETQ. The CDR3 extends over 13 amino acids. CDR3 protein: CASSVTGVGEQYF. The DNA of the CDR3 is TGCGCCAGCAGCGTGACAGGGGTTGGGGAGCAGTACTTC.

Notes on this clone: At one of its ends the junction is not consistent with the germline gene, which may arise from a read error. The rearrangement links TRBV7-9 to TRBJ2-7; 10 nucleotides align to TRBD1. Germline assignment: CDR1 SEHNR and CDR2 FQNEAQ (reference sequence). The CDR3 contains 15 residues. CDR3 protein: CSSSRPDRGLYEQYF. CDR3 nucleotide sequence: TGTTCCAGCAGCCGACCCGACAGGGGGCTGTACGAGCAGTACTTC.

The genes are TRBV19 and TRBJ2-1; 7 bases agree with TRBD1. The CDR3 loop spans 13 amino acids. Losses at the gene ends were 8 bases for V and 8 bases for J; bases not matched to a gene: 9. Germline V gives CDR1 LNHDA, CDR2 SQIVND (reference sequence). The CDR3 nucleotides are TGTGCCAGTGACAGGGCGTCCGGGGATGAGCAGTTCTTC. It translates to CASDRASGDEQFF.

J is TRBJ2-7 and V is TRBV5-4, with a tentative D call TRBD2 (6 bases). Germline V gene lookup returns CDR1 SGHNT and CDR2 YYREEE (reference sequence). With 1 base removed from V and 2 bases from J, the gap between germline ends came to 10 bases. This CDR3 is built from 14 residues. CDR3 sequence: CASSLNPSAYEQYF. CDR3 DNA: TGTGCCAGCAGCTTGAACCCTAGCGCCTACGAGCAGTACTTC.

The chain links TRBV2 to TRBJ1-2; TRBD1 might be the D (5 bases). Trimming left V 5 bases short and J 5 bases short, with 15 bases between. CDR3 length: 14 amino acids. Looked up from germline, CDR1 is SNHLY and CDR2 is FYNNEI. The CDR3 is CASSYPGLNYGYTF. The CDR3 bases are TGTGCCAGCAGTTATCCGGGACTAAATTATGGCTACACCTTC.

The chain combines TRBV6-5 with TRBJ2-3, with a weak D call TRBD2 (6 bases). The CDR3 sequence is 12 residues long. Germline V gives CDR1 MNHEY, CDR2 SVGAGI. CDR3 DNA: TGTGCGAGCGGGCAGAGCACAGATACGCAGTATTTT. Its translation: CASGQSTDTQYF.

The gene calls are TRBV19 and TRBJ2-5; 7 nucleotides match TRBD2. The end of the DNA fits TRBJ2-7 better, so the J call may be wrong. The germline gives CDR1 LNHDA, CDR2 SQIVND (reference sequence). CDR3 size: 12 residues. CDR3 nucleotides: TGTGCCAGTGGCTCTAGCGGCTACGAGCAGTACTTC. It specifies CASGSSGYEQYF.

The CDR3 reads CASSPHGAGTNEKLFF. CDR3 DNA sequence: TGTGCCAGCAGCCCCCATGGGGCGGGGACTAATGAAAAACTGTTTTTT. The chain carries TRBV9 and TRBJ1-4; D is possibly TRBD1 (5 bases). V was clipped by 4 bases and J by 2 bases, with 15 bases between them. Germline lookup yields CDR1 SGDLS and CDR2 YYNGEE. The CDR3 totals 16 residues.

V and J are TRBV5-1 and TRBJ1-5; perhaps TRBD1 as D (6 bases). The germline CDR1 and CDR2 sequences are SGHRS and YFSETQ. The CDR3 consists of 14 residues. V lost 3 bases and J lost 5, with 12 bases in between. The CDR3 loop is CASSSGQIDQPQHF. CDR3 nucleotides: TGCGCCAGCAGCTCCGGACAGATAGATCAGCCCCAGCATTTT.

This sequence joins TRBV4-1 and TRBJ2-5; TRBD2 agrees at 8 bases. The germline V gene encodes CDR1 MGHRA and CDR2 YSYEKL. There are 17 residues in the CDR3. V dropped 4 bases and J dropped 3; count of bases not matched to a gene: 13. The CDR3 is CASSRGRERGPEETQYF. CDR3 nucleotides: TGCGCCAGCAGCCGAGGACGCGAGCGGGGGCCAGAAGAGACCCAGTACTTC.

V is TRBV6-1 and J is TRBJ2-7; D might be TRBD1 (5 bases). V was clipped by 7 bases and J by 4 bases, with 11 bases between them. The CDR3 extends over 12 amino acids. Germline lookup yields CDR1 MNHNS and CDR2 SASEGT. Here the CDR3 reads CASTGLEYEQYF. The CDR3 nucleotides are TGTGCCAGCACAGGGTTGGAGTACGAGCAGTACTTC.

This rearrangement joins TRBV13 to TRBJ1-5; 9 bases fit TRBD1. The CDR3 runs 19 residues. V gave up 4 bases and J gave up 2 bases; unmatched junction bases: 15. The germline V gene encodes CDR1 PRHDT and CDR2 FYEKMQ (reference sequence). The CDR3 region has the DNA TGTGCCAGCAGCTCAAACCCGGGACAGGGAAAAGGGGGCAATCAGCCCCAGCATTTT. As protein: CASSSNPGQGKGGNQPQHF.

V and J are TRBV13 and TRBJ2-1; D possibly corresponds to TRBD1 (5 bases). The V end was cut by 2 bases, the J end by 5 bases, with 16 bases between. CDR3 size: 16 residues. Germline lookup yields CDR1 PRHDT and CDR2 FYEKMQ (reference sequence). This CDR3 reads CASSLRGLGPNNEQFF. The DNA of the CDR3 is TGTGCCAGCAGCTTAAGGGGTCTGGGCCCCAACAATGAGCAGTTCTTC.

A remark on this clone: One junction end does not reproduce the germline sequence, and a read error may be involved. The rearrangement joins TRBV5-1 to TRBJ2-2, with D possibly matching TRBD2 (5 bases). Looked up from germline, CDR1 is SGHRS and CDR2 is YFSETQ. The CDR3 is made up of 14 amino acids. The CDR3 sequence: CASSLGGSTGKLFF. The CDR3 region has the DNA TGCGCCAGCAGCTTGGGAGGTAGCACCGGGAAGCTGTTTTTT.

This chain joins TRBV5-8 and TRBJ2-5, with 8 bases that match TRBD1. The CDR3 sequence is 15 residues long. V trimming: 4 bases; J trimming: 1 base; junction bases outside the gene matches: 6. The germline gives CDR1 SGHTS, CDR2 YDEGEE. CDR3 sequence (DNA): TGTGCCAGCAGCGGACAGGGCCGATCCCAAGAGACCCAGTACTTC. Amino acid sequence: CASSGQGRSQETQYF.

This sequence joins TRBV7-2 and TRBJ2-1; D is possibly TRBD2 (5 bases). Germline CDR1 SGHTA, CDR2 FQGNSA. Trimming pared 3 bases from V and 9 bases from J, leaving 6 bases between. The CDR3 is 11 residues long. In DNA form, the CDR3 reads TGTGCCAGCAGCTTGAGCGGTGAGCAGTTCTTC. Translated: CASSLSGEQFF.

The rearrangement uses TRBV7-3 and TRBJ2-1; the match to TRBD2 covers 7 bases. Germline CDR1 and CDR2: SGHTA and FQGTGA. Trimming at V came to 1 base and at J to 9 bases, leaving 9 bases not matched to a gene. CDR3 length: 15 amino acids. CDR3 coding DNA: TGTGCCAGCAGCTTAATGACCCAGGGCGGGGGTGAGCAGTTCTTC. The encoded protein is CASSLMTQGGGEQFF. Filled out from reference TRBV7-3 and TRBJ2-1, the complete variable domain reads GAGVSQTPSNKVTEKGKYVELRCDPISGHTALYWYRQSLGQGPEFLIYFQGTGAADDSGLPNDRFFAVRPEGSVSTLKIQRTERGDSAVYLCASSLMTQGGGEQFFGPGTRLTVL.

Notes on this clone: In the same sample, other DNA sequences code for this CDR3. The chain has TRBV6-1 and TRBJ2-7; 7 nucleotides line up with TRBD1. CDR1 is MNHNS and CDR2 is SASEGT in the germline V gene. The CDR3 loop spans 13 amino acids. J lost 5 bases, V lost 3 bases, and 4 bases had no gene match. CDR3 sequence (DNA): TGTGCCAGCAGTGATTGGCAGGGGGACGAGCAGTACTTC. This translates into CASSDWQGDEQYF.

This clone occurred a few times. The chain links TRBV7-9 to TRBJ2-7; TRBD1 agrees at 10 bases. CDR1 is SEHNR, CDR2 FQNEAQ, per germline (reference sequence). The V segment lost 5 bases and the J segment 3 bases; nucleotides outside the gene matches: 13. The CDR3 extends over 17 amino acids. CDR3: CASSPPLVGTGVYEQYF. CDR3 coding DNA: TGTGCCAGCAGCCCACCCCTTGTCGGGACAGGGGTCTACGAGCAGTACTTC. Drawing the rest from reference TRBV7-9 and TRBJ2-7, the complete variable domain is DTGVSQNPRHKITKRGQNVTFRCDPISEHNRLYWYRQTLGQGPEFLTYFQNEAQLEKSRLLSDRFSAERPKGSFSTLEIQRTEQGDSAMYLCASSPPLVGTGVYEQYFGPGTRLTVT.

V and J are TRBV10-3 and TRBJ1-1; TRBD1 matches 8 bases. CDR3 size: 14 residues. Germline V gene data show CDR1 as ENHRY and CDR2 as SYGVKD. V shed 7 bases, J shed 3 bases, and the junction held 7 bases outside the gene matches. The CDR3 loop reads CAITRQGSDTEAFF. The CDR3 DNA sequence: TGTGCCATCACCAGACAGGGGTCGGACACTGAAGCTTTCTTT.

CDR3 DNA sequence: TGTGCCAGCAGCGGAGGTGGCAACACCGGGGAGCTGTTTTTT. Protein sequence: CASSGGGNTGELFF. The rearrangement uses TRBV9 and TRBJ2-2; D gene uncertain. The CDR3 is made up of 14 amino acids. V gave up 3 bases and J gave up 2 bases, with 8 bases separating them. The germline V gene encodes CDR1 SGDLS and CDR2 YYNGEE.

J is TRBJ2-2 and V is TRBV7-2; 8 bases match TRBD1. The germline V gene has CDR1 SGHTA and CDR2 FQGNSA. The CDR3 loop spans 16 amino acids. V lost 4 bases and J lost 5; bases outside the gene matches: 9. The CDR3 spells CASSSPDRVNTGELFF. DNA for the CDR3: TGTGCCAGCAGCTCACCGGACAGGGTGAATACCGGGGAGCTGTTTTTT. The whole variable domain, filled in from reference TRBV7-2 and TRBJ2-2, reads GAGVSQSPSNKVTEKGKDVELRCDPISGHTALYWYRQSLGQGLEFLIYFQGNSAPDKSGLPSDRFSAERTGGSVSTLTIQRTQQEDSAVYLCASSSPDRVNTGELFFGEGSRLTVL.

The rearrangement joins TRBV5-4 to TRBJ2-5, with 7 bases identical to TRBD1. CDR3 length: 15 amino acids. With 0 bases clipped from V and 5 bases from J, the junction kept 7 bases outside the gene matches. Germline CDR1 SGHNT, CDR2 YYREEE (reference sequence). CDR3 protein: CASSLGDREWETQYF. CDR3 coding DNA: TGTGCCAGCAGCTTGGGAGACAGGGAATGGGAGACCCAGTACTTC.

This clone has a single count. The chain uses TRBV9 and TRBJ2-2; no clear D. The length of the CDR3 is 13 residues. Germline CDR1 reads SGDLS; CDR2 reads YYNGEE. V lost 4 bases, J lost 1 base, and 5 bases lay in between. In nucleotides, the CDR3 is TGTGCCAGCAGCACACAGAACACCGGGGAGCTGTTTTTT. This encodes CASSTQNTGELFF.

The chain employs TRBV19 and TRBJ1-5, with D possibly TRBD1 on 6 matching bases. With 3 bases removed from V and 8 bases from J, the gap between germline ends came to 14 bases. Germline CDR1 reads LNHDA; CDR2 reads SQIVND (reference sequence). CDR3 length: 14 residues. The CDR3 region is CASSIQGPQEPQHF. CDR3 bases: TGTGCCAGTAGTATCCAGGGGCCTCAGGAGCCCCAGCATTTT.

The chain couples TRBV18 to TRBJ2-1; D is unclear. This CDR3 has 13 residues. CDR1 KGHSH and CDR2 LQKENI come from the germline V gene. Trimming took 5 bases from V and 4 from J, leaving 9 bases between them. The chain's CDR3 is CASSTTSYNEQFF. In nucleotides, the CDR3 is TGTGCCAGCTCAACGACAAGTTACAATGAGCAGTTCTTC.

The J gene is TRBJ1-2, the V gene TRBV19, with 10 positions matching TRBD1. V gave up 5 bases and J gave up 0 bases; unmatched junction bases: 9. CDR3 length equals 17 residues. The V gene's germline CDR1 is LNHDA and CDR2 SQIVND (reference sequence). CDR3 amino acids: CASSSRDRGRPNYGYTF. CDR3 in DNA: TGTGCCAGTAGTTCCCGGGACAGGGGAAGGCCTAACTATGGCTACACCTTC.